This entry lists 19 T cell receptor beta chains sequenced from one sample in a study of CXCR3-negative and CXCR3-positive naive CD8 T cells. Preparation of TRB cDNA libraries relied on 5' RACE carrying UMI labels. From the 5' RACE reads, TCRdb lists one entry per CDR3 protein and no DNA. The repertoire table contains about 26,000 distinct CDR3 sequences. Sequencing was performed on naive CXCR3- CD8+ T cells from blood. Subset defined: CD45RO-CCR7+CD27+CD95- naive CD8+ T cells lacking CXCR3 (TNR3-). Source of these receptors: a human donor in good health. Some clones in this sample may be carry-over from other donors' samples.

CDR3 region: CASSQPPNTEAFF. This rearrangement joins TRBV14 to TRBJ1-1; TCRdb designates TRBD1, a call that cannot be tested without DNA. The CDR3 runs to 13 residues. Germline V gene data show CDR1 as SGHDN and CDR2 as FVKESK.

This chain connects TRBV29-1 to TRBJ2-1; TCRdb proposes TRBD2, but this gene call is untestable without DNA. This CDR3 region has 14 residues. Germline V gene lookup returns CDR1 SQVTM and CDR2 ANQGSEA. The CDR3 region is CSVDFIAGGNEQFF.

The genes are TRBV7-9 and TRBJ1-2; without DNA, the TCRdb call of TRBD1 cannot be checked. CDR1 and CDR2 from the germline V gene are SEHNR and FQNEAQ (reference sequence). The CDR3 is 17 amino acids. Here the CDR3 reads CASSPGAAGTWVYGYTF.

This clonotype is deemed medium-sized by its frequency. This sequence joins TRBV7-8 and TRBJ1-1. Looked up from germline, CDR1 is SGHVS and CDR2 is FQNEAQ. The CDR3 totals 20 residues. CDR3: CASSAFTRREWGGGPTEAFF. The full variable domain, its missing parts supplied by reference TRBV7-8 and TRBJ1-1, is GAGVSQSPRYKVAKRGQDVALRCDPISGHVSLFWYQQALGQGPEFLTYFQNEAQLDKSGLPSDRFFAERPEGSVSTLKIQRTQQEDSAVYLCASSAFTRREWGGGPTEAFFGQGTRLTVV.

V and J are TRBV7-2 and TRBJ2-7; without DNA, the TCRdb call of TRBD1 cannot be checked. This CDR3 is 15 amino acids long. Per the germline V gene, CDR1 is SGHTA and CDR2 is FQGNSA. CDR3: CASSLEWTGLYEQYF.

The V call is TRBV12-3 or TRBV12-4, the J call TRBJ2-2. The CDR3 is 12 amino acids. The CDR3 is CASSLMAGELFF.

The rearrangement uses TRBV7-8 and TRBJ1-4; TCRdb outputs TRBD1, but without DNA this stays unchecked. The CDR3 is 15 residues long. Germline loops: CDR1 SGHVS, CDR2 FQNEAQ. The CDR3 is CASSPGTGENEKLFF. Combining the CDR3 with reference TRBV7-8 and TRBJ1-4 gives the whole variable domain GAGVSQSPRYKVAKRGQDVALRCDPISGHVSLFWYQQALGQGPEFLTYFQNEAQLDKSGLPSDRFFAERPEGSVSTLKIQRTQQEDSAVYLCASSPGTGENEKLFFGSGTQLSVL.

This chain uses TRBV27 with TRBJ1-2. CDR3 length: 15 amino acids. Germline V lookup: CDR1 MNHEY, CDR2 SMNVEV (reference sequence). The CDR3: CASSRRGAGNYGYTF.

The CDR3 is CASSLGSGLNTEAFF. The rearrangement uses TRBV7-3 and TRBJ1-1; TCRdb's D call of TRBD1 is untestable without DNA. This CDR3 region has 15 residues. From germline, CDR1 is SGHTA and CDR2 FQGTGA.

V gene TRBV5-1 combines with J gene TRBJ1-1. This CDR3 is 16 amino acids long. Per germline, CDR1 SGHRS and CDR2 YFSETQ. The CDR3 sequence is CASSLEPGEGNTEAFF. The full variable domain, rest sourced from reference TRBV5-1 and TRBJ1-1, is KAGVTQTPRYLIKTRGQQVTLSCSPISGHRSVSWYQQTPGQGLQFLFEYFSETQRNKGNFPGRFSGRQFSNSRSEMNVSTLELGDSALYLCASSLEPGEGNTEAFFGQGTRLTVV.

This chain connects TRBV5-1 to TRBJ2-7; there is no DNA to check the TCRdb D call of TRBD1. The CDR3 is made up of 15 amino acids. The germline gives CDR1 SGHRS, CDR2 YFSETQ. The CDR3 sequence is CASSDRDRISYEQYF. The variable domain in full, with the rest retrieved from reference TRBV5-1 and TRBJ2-7, is KAGVTQTPRYLIKTRGQQVTLSCSPISGHRSVSWYQQTPGQGLQFLFEYFSETQRNKGNFPGRFSGRQFSNSRSEMNVSTLELGDSALYLCASSDRDRISYEQYFGPGTRLTVT.

The genes are TRBV5-1 and TRBJ2-2. The germline CDR1 and CDR2 sequences are SGHRS and YFSETQ. This CDR3 spans 20 amino acids. This CDR3 reads CASSFNNVFLVTLNTGELFF.

This clonotype ranks as large (0.1 to 1%) in terms of frequency. The gene calls are TRBV29-1 and TRBJ1-1; lacking DNA, the TRBD1 call made by TCRdb goes unchecked. CDR1 and CDR2 from the germline V gene are SQVTM and ANQGSEA. CDR3 length: 13 residues. The CDR3 here is CSVRDREGAEAFF.

This sequence joins TRBV11-3 and TRBJ2-3; TCRdb indicates TRBD2, and absent DNA this call remains unverified. Germline loops: CDR1 SGHNT, CDR2 YENEEA. The CDR3 has 17 residues. The CDR3 spells CASSLSLAGAHTDTQYF.

The gene calls are TRBV29-1 and TRBJ1-1. This CDR3 has 11 residues. CDR1 is SQVTM and CDR2 is ANQGSEA in the germline V gene. The CDR3 loop reads CSVPMNTEAFF. Based on the CDR3 plus reference TRBV29-1 and TRBJ1-1, the full variable domain is SAVISQKPSRDICQRGTSLTIQCQVDSQVTMMFWYRQQPGQSLTLIATANQGSEATYESGFVIDKFPISRPNLTFSTLTVSNMSPEDSSIYLCSVPMNTEAFFGQGTRLTVV.

The chain has TRBV15 and TRBJ2-1; TCRdb proposes TRBD1, but this gene call is untestable without DNA. This CDR3 comprises 15 residues. Per the germline V gene, CDR1 is LNHNV and CDR2 is YYDKDF (reference sequence). The CDR3 sequence is CATSRSAGTAREQFF.

The V gene is TRBV10-2, the J gene TRBJ1-5; TCRdb lists TRBD1, though no DNA is available to test this call. Per the germline V gene, CDR1 is WSHSY and CDR2 is SAAADI. CDR3 length: 15 residues. The CDR3 here is CASSETDRDNQPQHF.

The chain is built from TRBV11-2 and TRBJ2-7. CDR3 length equals 15 residues. Germline V CDR1 and CDR2: SGHAT, FQNNGV. CDR3 protein: CASSLAFGRNYEQYF.

According to its frequency, this clonotype is medium-sized. The chain recombines TRBV10-3 with TRBJ2-1; TCRdb selects TRBD1, and the lack of DNA leaves this call unchecked. The CDR3 contains 14 residues. Per germline, CDR1 ENHRY and CDR2 SYGVKD. The CDR3 loop reads CATKQDSSYNEQFF.